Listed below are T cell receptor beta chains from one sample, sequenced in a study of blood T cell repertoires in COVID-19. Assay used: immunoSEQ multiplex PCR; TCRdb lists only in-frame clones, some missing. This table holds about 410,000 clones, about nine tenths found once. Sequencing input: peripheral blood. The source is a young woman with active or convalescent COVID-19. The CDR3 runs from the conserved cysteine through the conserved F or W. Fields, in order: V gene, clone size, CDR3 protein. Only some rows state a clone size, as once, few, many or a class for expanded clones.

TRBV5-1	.	CASSERRSGNTIYF
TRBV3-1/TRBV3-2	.	CASSQGRVNTEAFF
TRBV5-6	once	CASSLGFRGTEAFF
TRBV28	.	CASSPLSGTGGINQPQHF
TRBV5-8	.	CASSLGQGPGNTIYF
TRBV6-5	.	CASSPRRYQETQYF
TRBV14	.	CASSQGLAWGNEQFF
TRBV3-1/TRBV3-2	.	CASSPPQGVGFVGYTF
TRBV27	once	CASSLLVSGELFF
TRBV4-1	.	CASSQGLGYEQYF
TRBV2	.	CASITGQSSYNEQFF
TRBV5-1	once	CATSLQPPTGADTQYF